The rows below give T cell receptor beta chains drawn from one sample of a study of cytomegalovirus exposure and HLA in healthy donors. The assay was immunoSEQ multiplex PCR, and TCRdb's table has in-frame clones only and misses some. This table has under 200,000 clones, 60% to 80% appearing once. The source material was PBMCs. The origin of the receptors is a middle-aged woman in good health and CMV-seropositive. CDR3s include the opening cysteine and the closing phenylalanine or tryptophan. A D gene is named only where the DNA matches it firmly. Clone size appears in some rows only: once, few, many, or a class for an expanded clone.

size: -
D: -
length: 15
J: TRBJ2-5
V: TRBV11-2
CDR3: CASSLVAGTGETQYF
DNA: TGTGCCAGCAGCTTAGTGGCGGGAACTGGGGAGACCCAGTACTTC

size: -
D: TRBD2
length: 15
J: TRBJ2-7
V: TRBV10-3
CDR3: CAISTSGSFTYEQYF
DNA: TGTGCCATCAGTACTAGCGGCTCCTTCACCTACGAGCAGTACTTC

size: -
D: -
length: 14
J: TRBJ2-5
V: TRBV29-1
CDR3: CSVDLSGLQETQYF
DNA: TGCAGCGTTGACCTCTCCGGACTCCAAGAGACCCAGTACTTC

size: -
D: -
length: 15
J: TRBJ1-1
V: TRBV7-2
CDR3: CASSFPPGINTEAFF
DNA: TGTGCCAGCAGCTTCCCCCCCGGGATAAACACTGAAGCTTTCTTT

size: -
D: TRBD1
length: 17
J: TRBJ2-5
V: TRBV5-1
CDR3: CASSFGTGDPQEETQYF
DNA: TGCGCCAGCAGCTTCGGGACAGGGGACCCCCAGGAAGAGACCCAGTACTTC

size: many
D: -
length: 15
J: TRBJ1-5
V: TRBV6-1
CDR3: CASSEEQGRNQPQHF
DNA: TGTGCCAGCAGTGAAGAACAGGGAAGGAATCAGCCCCAGCATTTT

size: -
D: TRBD2
length: 16
J: TRBJ2-7
V: TRBV30
CDR3: CAWSQYRLAGVPEQYF
DNA: TGTGCCTGGAGTCAATATCGACTAGCGGGAGTCCCCGAGCAGTACTTC

size: -
D: -
length: 14
J: TRBJ1-1
V: TRBV7-2
CDR3: CASSPMWRDTEAFF
DNA: TGTGCCAGCAGCCCGATGTGGAGGGATACTGAAGCTTTCTTT

size: -
D: -
length: 13
J: TRBJ1-2
V: TRBV2
CDR3: CASTTQGFRGYTF
DNA: TGTGCCAGCACCACACAGGGTTTTCGTGGCTACACCTTC

size: few
D: TRBD1
length: 14
J: TRBJ2-7
V: TRBV23-1
CDR3: CASSQRTEGAEQYF
DNA: TGCGCCAGCAGTCAGCGGACAGAGGGGGCCGAGCAGTACTTC

size: few
D: -
length: 15
J: TRBJ1-5
V: TRBV9
CDR3: CASGGPPGVGQPQHF
DNA: TGTGCCAGCGGAGGCCCCCCAGGGGTAGGACAGCCCCAGCATTTT

size: -
D: TRBD2
length: 14
J: TRBJ2-1
V: TRBV30
CDR3: CAWSRTSGINEQFF
DNA: TGTGCCTGGAGTCGGACTAGCGGGATCAATGAGCAGTTCTTC

size: once
D: -
length: 19
J: TRBJ2-1
V: TRBV9
CDR3: CASSPGGLQSPSPYNEQFF
DNA: TGTGCCAGCAGCCCAGGGGGACTTCAATCCCCCTCCCCCTACAATGAGCAGTTCTTC

size: few
D: TRBD2
length: 17
J: TRBJ2-2
V: TRBV7-3
CDR3: CASSSTGTRWNTGELFF
DNA: TGTGCCAGCAGCTCAACCGGGACTAGATGGAACACCGGGGAGCTGTTTTTT

size: few
D: -
length: 15
J: TRBJ2-1
V: TRBV19
CDR3: CASSLQAGGHNEQFF
DNA: TGTGCCAGTAGTCTTCAAGCGGGCGGCCACAATGAGCAGTTCTTC

size: -
D: TRBD2
length: 17
J: TRBJ2-1
V: TRBV7-3
CDR3: CASSHTMGSGRGNEQFF
DNA: TGTGCCAGCAGCCACACGATGGGTAGCGGGAGAGGCAATGAGCAGTTCTTC

size: -
D: TRBD2
length: 16
J: TRBJ2-2
V: TRBV7-2
CDR3: CASSLNRGGGTGELFF
DNA: TGTGCCAGCAGCCTTAACCGCGGGGGGGGGACCGGGGAGCTGTTTTTT

size: -
D: TRBD2
length: 17
J: TRBJ2-7
V: TRBV7-6
CDR3: CASSPGLAGVGFDEQYF
DNA: TGTGCCAGCAGCCCCGGACTAGCGGGGGTGGGGTTCGACGAGCAGTACTTC

size: -
D: -
length: 16
J: TRBJ2-5
V: TRBV27
CDR3: CASSLNPAEIQETQYF
DNA: TGTGCCAGCAGTTTAAACCCAGCGGAGATCCAAGAGACCCAGTACTTC

size: -
D: -
length: 16
J: TRBJ1-2
V: TRBV6-4
CDR3: CASTQSPDSPYYGYTF
DNA: TGTGCCAGCACCCAATCACCCGACAGTCCTTACTATGGCTACACCTTC

size: -
D: -
length: 14
J: TRBJ2-3
V: TRBV5-4
CDR3: CASSLGGEADTQYF
DNA: TGTGCCAGCAGCTTGGGTGGCGAGGCAGATACGCAGTATTTT

size: -
D: TRBD2
length: 15
J: TRBJ2-1
V: TRBV18
CDR3: CASSPELAGGNEQFF
DNA: TGTGCCAGCTCACCAGAACTAGCGGGAGGTAATGAGCAGTTCTTC

size: -
D: -
length: 15
J: TRBJ2-1
V: TRBV9
CDR3: CASSVEWTANNEQFF
DNA: TGTGCCAGCAGCGTAGAGTGGACAGCAAACAATGAGCAGTTCTTC

size: -
D: -
length: 14
J: TRBJ1-5
V: TRBV5-6
CDR3: CASSSRQSNQPQHF
DNA: TGTGCCAGCAGCTCCCGACAGAGCAATCAGCCCCAGCATTTT

size: -
D: TRBD1
length: 16
J: TRBJ2-1
V: TRBV29-1
CDR3: CSVETPTGARNGEQFF
DNA: TGCAGCGTCGAAACCCCGACAGGGGCCAGGAACGGTGAGCAGTTCTTC

size: -
D: TRBD2
length: 18
J: TRBJ2-1
V: TRBV10-3
CDR3: CAISESRLGTSRHNEQFF
DNA: TGTGCCATCAGTGAGTCGAGGTTGGGGACTAGTCGGCACAATGAGCAGTTCTTC

size: -
D: -
length: 15
J: TRBJ1-6
V: TRBV5-1
CDR3: CASSLGEASNSPLHF
DNA: TGCGCCAGCAGCTTGGGGGAGGCCAGTAATTCACCCCTCCACTTT

size: -
D: TRBD2
length: 17
J: TRBJ2-3
V: TRBV10-1
CDR3: CASSESVSGDNTDTQYF
DNA: TGCGCCAGCAGTGAGTCTGTCAGCGGGGATAACACAGATACGCAGTATTTT

size: -
D: TRBD1
length: 15
J: TRBJ1-2
V: TRBV28
CDR3: CASSLVPPRGQGYTF
DNA: TGTGCCAGCAGTTTAGTTCCTCCCAGGGGGCAAGGCTACACCTTC

size: -
D: TRBD2
length: 16
J: TRBJ2-5
V: TRBV11-2
CDR3: CASSLEGGIPGETQYF
DNA: TGTGCCAGCAGCTTAGAGGGAGGGATACCCGGAGAGACCCAGTACTTC

size: few
D: TRBD1
length: 19
J: TRBJ1-2
V: TRBV7-3
CDR3: CASSKKVSGQGFDGYGYTF
DNA: TGTGCCAGCAGCAAAAAGGTGTCGGGACAGGGGTTCGACGGCTATGGCTACACCTTC

size: -
D: -
length: 14
J: TRBJ1-1
V: TRBV19
CDR3: CASGLGGRSTEAFF
DNA: TGTGCCTCGGGGTTAGGAGGGAGGAGTACTGAAGCTTTCTTT

size: -
D: -
length: 14
J: TRBJ1-3
V: TRBV4-2
CDR3: CASSQGGAGNTIYF
DNA: TGTGCCAGCAGCCAAGGAGGAGCAGGAAACACCATATATTTT

size: -
D: TRBD1
length: 15
J: TRBJ1-3
V: TRBV18
CDR3: CASSPSGTGGRTIYF
DNA: TGTGCCAGCTCACCATCCGGGACAGGGGGCCGAACCATATATTTT

size: -
D: TRBD1
length: 14
J: TRBJ1-5
V: TRBV28
CDR3: CASSIGTGGQPQHF
DNA: TGTGCCAGCAGTATAGGGACAGGGGGCCAGCCCCAGCATTTT

size: -
D: -
length: 16
J: TRBJ1-6
V: TRBV7-2
CDR3: CASSPPGAATNSPLHF
DNA: TGTGCCAGCAGCCCACCTGGGGCAGCGACAAATTCACCCCTCCACTTT

size: -
D: TRBD2
length: 15
J: TRBJ2-1
V: TRBV28
CDR3: CASSPAGAGYNEQFF
DNA: TGTGCCAGCAGTCCAGCGGGAGCAGGCTACAATGAGCAGTTCTTC

size: -
D: -
length: 15
J: TRBJ2-5
V: TRBV5-6
CDR3: CASSLGQGNQETQYF
DNA: TGTGCCAGCAGCTTGGGGCAGGGTAACCAAGAGACCCAGTACTTC

size: once
D: TRBD2
length: 14
J: TRBJ2-1
V: TRBV30
CDR3: CAWSPSGRYNEQFF
DNA: TGTGCCTGGAGTCCTAGCGGGAGATACAATGAGCAGTTCTTC

size: -
D: TRBD2
length: 18
J: TRBJ2-1
V: TRBV7-9
CDR3: CASSSQSSGSYSYNEQFF
DNA: TGTGCCAGCAGCTCCCAATCAAGCGGGAGCTATTCCTACAATGAGCAGTTCTTC

size: -
D: -
length: 14
J: TRBJ2-7
V: TRBV4-1
CDR3: CASSQEGGVGEQYF
DNA: TGCGCCAGCAGCCAAGAGGGCGGGGTCGGCGAGCAGTACTTC

size: -
D: -
length: 15
J: TRBJ2-5
V: TRBV9
CDR3: CASSVDGGSQETQYF
DNA: TGTGCCAGCAGCGTAGATGGGGGCAGTCAAGAGACCCAGTACTTC

size: -
D: TRBD2
length: 15
J: TRBJ2-3
V: TRBV5-5
CDR3: CASSYRAGFTDTQYF
DNA: TGTGCCAGCAGCTATCGAGCGGGGTTCACAGATACGCAGTATTTT

size: -
D: TRBD1
length: 15
J: TRBJ2-1
V: TRBV18
CDR3: CASSPNRGTYNEQFF
DNA: TGTGCCAGCTCCCCCAACAGGGGTACCTACAATGAGCAGTTCTTC

size: -
D: -
length: 15
J: TRBJ1-3
V: TRBV7-2
CDR3: CATRRGVGAGNTIYF
DNA: TGTGCCACGCGACGGGGGGTTGGAGCAGGAAACACCATATATTTT

size: once
D: -
length: 16
J: TRBJ2-5
V: TRBV28
CDR3: CASSSTGPTAKRSQYF
DNA: TGTGCCAGCAGTTCGACAGGTCCGACCGCCAAGAGGTCCCAGTACTTC

size: -
D: -
length: 13
J: TRBJ2-1
V: TRBV6-1
CDR3: CASRWELYNEQFF
DNA: TGTGCCAGCAGATGGGAGCTCTACAATGAGCAGTTCTTC

size: -
D: TRBD2
length: 15
J: TRBJ2-3
V: TRBV6-6
CDR3: CASSYFSGSTDTQYF
DNA: TGTGCCAGCAGTTATTTTAGCGGGAGTACAGATACGCAGTATTTT

size: -
D: -
length: 13
J: TRBJ1-2
V: TRBV15
CDR3: CATSRGANYGYTF
DNA: TGTGCCACCAGCAGAGGGGCGAACTATGGCTACACCTTC

size: -
D: TRBD1
length: 15
J: TRBJ2-7
V: TRBV7-9
CDR3: CASSLSGTGFYEQYF
DNA: TGTGCCAGCAGCTTATCCGGGACAGGCTTCTACGAGCAGTACTTC

size: few
D: -
length: 12
J: TRBJ1-1
V: TRBV6-1
CDR3: CASSWGGSEAFF
DNA: TGTGCCAGCAGTTGGGGGGGCTCTGAAGCTTTCTTT

size: few
D: -
length: 13
J: TRBJ2-1
V: TRBV18
CDR3: CASSSNRNNEQFF
DNA: TGTGCCAGCTCGTCTAATCGTAACAATGAGCAGTTCTTC

size: few
D: TRBD1
length: 14
J: TRBJ1-2
V: TRBV19
CDR3: CASSLGTGGYGYTF
DNA: TGTGCCAGTAGTCTCGGGACAGGGGGTTATGGCTACACCTTC

size: -
D: TRBD1
length: 15
J: TRBJ1-2
V: TRBV6-5
CDR3: CASRPDRAKNYGYTF
DNA: TGTGCCAGCAGGCCCGACAGGGCAAAGAACTATGGCTACACCTTC

size: few
D: -
length: 15
J: TRBJ2-7
V: TRBV27
CDR3: CASSLSAGFSYEQYF
DNA: TGTGCCAGCAGTTTATCGGCAGGGTTCAGCTACGAGCAGTACTTC

size: -
D: -
length: 12
J: TRBJ2-7
V: TRBV28
CDR3: CASIGDPLEQYF
DNA: TGTGCCAGCATCGGGGATCCACTCGAGCAGTACTTC

size: once
D: TRBD2
length: 16
J: TRBJ2-3
V: TRBV28
CDR3: CASSFRPSGYTDTQYF
DNA: TGTGCCAGCAGTTTTCGCCCTAGCGGATACACAGATACGCAGTATTTT

size: -
D: TRBD1
length: 14
J: TRBJ1-1
V: TRBV10-2
CDR3: CASSRLRGPAEAFF
DNA: TGCGCCAGCAGTCGCTTGAGGGGGCCGGCTGAAGCTTTCTTT